Below, one T cell receptor (beta chain) is given with its context. What it binds is unknown. This entry belongs to a study of Tregs in tolerant kidney transplant recipients. Study-level information: Related graft donors supplied nonmyeloablative bone marrow transplants, and mixed chimerism was transient.

The study, taken as a whole, reports: Biological reproducibility was not directly addressed in this study. The small number of patients limits these findings pending further validation. For some patients, primers changed over time, blocking nucleotide-level comparison.

Clones were sequenced by immunoSEQ multiplex PCR, and TCRdb holds only the in-frame ones, with some missing. The top ten hold around 9.9% of the sample, which has some 66,000 clones, more than 90% seen once. This CDR3 comprises 17 residues. CDR1 SEHNR and CDR2 FQNEAQ come from the germline V gene (reference sequence). V shed 5 bases and J 2 bases; nucleotides not matched to a gene: 12. The clonotype comes from a human donor who received a combined kidney and bone marrow transplant. Sample: CD8+ T cells from blood, taken before the transplant. The rearrangement joins TRBV7-9 to TRBJ1-2, with 9 bases that match TRBD1. The CDR3 here is CASSRTGTGTSNYGYTF. In DNA, the CDR3 is TGTGCCAGCAGCCGAACCGGGACAGGGACTTCAAACTATGGCTACACCTTC.